This TCR beta chain was recorded in a study of shared clonotypes between healthy human individuals. Naivety among CD8 cells was defined by CD45RO negativity and positive CCR7 selection, thereby excluding terminally differentiated effector memory CD45RA+ cells. For this clone: Its antigen remains unidentified.

The DNA input per sorted-subset replicate PCR was roughly 0.2 ug, corresponding to roughly 30,000 T cell genomes. Per the study methods: Without quality scores, immunoSEQ junctional reads could not be filtered like full-length reads. Here immunoSEQ multiplex PCR was the method, and the copy in TCRdb shows in-frame clones only, minus some. D and trimming were read from the DNA, whereas the V and J calls and clone size are those reported in that table. The sample yields roughly 590,000 clones, about 95% seen once. Germline CDR1 reads SGHRS; CDR2 reads YFSETQ. Losses at the gene ends were 0 bases for V and 9 bases for J; bases not matched to a gene: 17. This CDR3 comprises 17 residues. Study conclusions and caveats: Naive CD4 clonotype sharing across a handful of donors was about 5.3%. Clonotype sharing among donors, it was expected, would be affected by sequencing depth.

This sequence originates from a woman in her 30s in good health. The specimen was naive CD8+ T cells sorted from blood. The V and J genes are TRBV5-1 and TRBJ2-7; 8 nucleotides line up with TRBD2. The CDR3 DNA reads TGCGCCAGCAGCTTGGTGGGACTAGATGGGGGATTACGTGGGCAGTACTTC. This codes for CASSLVGLDGGLRGQYF.